Presented here are 28 T cell receptor beta chains from one specimen sequenced in a study of blood T cell repertoires in COVID-19. The assay was immunoSEQ multiplex PCR, and TCRdb's table has in-frame clones only and misses some. The sample lists around 390,000 clones; approximately 87% were seen once. The sample taken for sequencing was PBMCs or T cells enriched from blood (not recorded which). The receptors derive from a woman in her fifties or sixties who had recovered from COVID-19.

This clone occurred once. This chain uses TRBV5-1 with TRBJ1-1, with TRBD1 as a possible D gene (5 bases). Looked up from germline, CDR1 is SGHRS and CDR2 is YFSETQ. This CDR3 has 15 amino acids. Trimming left V 4 bases short and J 5 bases short, with 18 bases between. The CDR3 DNA is TGCGCCAGCAGCGCTGTACAGTCGGGGGGGACTGAAGCTTTCTTT. Translating it yields CASSAVQSGGTEAFF.

V usage is TRBV28 and J usage is TRBJ2-1; 9 bases are shared with TRBD2. V lost 5 bases to trimming and J lost 7 bases; unmatched junction nucleotides: 6. Germline V lookup: CDR1 MDHEN, CDR2 SYDVKM. The CDR3 runs 14 residues. The CDR3 DNA reads TGTGCCAGCAGTAAAGCGGGGGGTGGAAATGAGCAGTTCTTC. This gives the protein CASSKAGGGNEQFF.

The V call is TRBV2, the J call TRBJ2-2, with D perhaps matching TRBD1 (6 bases). V lost 6 bases to trimming and J lost 4 bases, with 18 bases between them. CDR3 length equals 16 residues. Germline V lookup: CDR1 SNHLY, CDR2 FYNNEI. The CDR3 reads CASRVQGRLITGELFF. Here the CDR3 DNA reads TGTGCCAGCAGGGTCCAGGGGCGCTTGATCACCGGGGAGCTGTTTTTT.

The chain has TRBV2 and TRBJ1-1, with 7 bases lining up with TRBD1. The CDR3 is made up of 12 amino acids. Looked up from germline, CDR1 is SNHLY and CDR2 is FYNNEI. Trimming removed 6 bases from V and 10 bases from J; junction bases left unmatched: 8. DNA for the CDR3: TGTGCCAGCAGGGGTACAGGGGAGTCAGCTTTCTTT. It yields the protein CASRGTGESAFF.

This chain uses TRBV28 with TRBJ1-3; D may be TRBD1 (6 bases). The germline V gene has CDR1 MDHEN and CDR2 SYDVKM. Trimming took off 3 bases at V and 4 bases at J, with 13 bases between the two ends. The CDR3 contains 15 residues. The CDR3 loop reads CASSFGRGGGNTIYF. The CDR3 DNA reads TGTGCCAGCAGTTTTGGCAGGGGTGGAGGAAACACCATATATTTT.

The V and J genes are TRBV19 and TRBJ1-4, with D possibly being TRBD1 (5 bases). V was pared by 4 bases and J by 0 bases, with 12 bases between. In germline, CDR1 is LNHDA, CDR2 SQIVND (reference sequence). The CDR3 has 16 residues. The chain's CDR3 is CASSTPRGSTNEKLFF. The DNA of the CDR3 is TGTGCCAGTAGTACTCCTCGGGGGTCAACTAATGAAAAACTGTTTTTT.

V and J are TRBV19 and TRBJ1-5, with 9 bases fitting TRBD1. Germline V gene data show CDR1 as LNHDA and CDR2 as SQIVND (reference sequence). V lost 11 bases and J lost 4; bases outside the gene matches: 9. The CDR3 has 14 residues. The CDR3 sequence: CAGRSGTGNQPQHF. In DNA, the CDR3 is TGTGCCGGAAGGTCCGGGACAGGGAATCAGCCCCAGCATTTT.

This chain links TRBV4-2 with TRBJ1-5, with D uncertain. V lost 0 bases and J lost 3, with 9 bases in between. The V gene's germline CDR1 is LGHNA and CDR2 YNFKEQ. The CDR3 sequence is 15 residues long. The CDR3 protein is CASSQDRSDNQPQHF. The CDR3 bases are TGTGCCAGCAGCCAAGATAGGAGCGACAATCAGCCCCAGCATTTT.

V usage is TRBV5-3 and J usage is TRBJ2-7; 8 positions match TRBD2. TRBV5-3 is placed among ORFs of uncertain function. Germline trimming cut 1 base from V and 2 bases from J; bases unmatched to any gene: 2. The CDR3 sequence is 14 residues long. The DNA for the CDR3 is TGTGCCAGAAGCTTGAGTAGCGGGGCCTACGAGCAGTACTTC. Translating it yields CARSLSSGAYEQYF.

This sequence joins TRBV28 and TRBJ2-1; tentative D call: TRBD2 (5 bases). Looked up from germline, CDR1 is MDHEN and CDR2 is SYDVKM. V was trimmed by 4 bases and J by 0 bases, leaving 22 bases between them. CDR3 length equals 19 residues. For the CDR3, the DNA is TGTGCCAGCAGTTCCCAGCGGTGGGTAGCGCCTAGCTCCTACAATGAGCAGTTCTTC. Protein sequence: CASSSQRWVAPSSYNEQFF.

The chain uses TRBV7-8 and TRBJ2-1; the D gene is possibly TRBD1 (5 bases). Trimming took 7 bases from V and 6 from J, leaving 16 bases between them. Germline CDR1 is SGHVS and CDR2 is FQNEAQ. The length of the CDR3 is 14 residues. In nucleotides, the CDR3 is TGTGCCAGCAACCCAAGCAGGGTAGGCAATGAGCAGTTCTTC. The encoded protein is CASNPSRVGNEQFF.

The chain joins TRBV29-1 to TRBJ1-2, with TRBD1 as a possible D gene (6 bases). V lost 1 base and J lost 2, with 8 bases in between. This CDR3 region has 13 residues. Germline CDR1 reads SQVTM; CDR2 reads ANQGSEA. CDR3 coding DNA: TGCAGCGTTGAAGGACAGGAGAACTATGGCTACACCTTC. Encoded protein: CSVEGQENYGYTF.

The rearrangement uses TRBV30 and TRBJ1-6; 8 bases are a match to TRBD1. CDR1 and CDR2 (germline): GTSNPN, SVGIG (reference sequence). The CDR3 is 13 residues long. V dropped 0 bases and J dropped 11; count of bases not matched to a gene: 3. CDR3 sequence reads: CAWSVLDRAPLHF. The CDR3 DNA follows: TGTGCCTGGAGTGTACTGGACAGGGCACCCCTCCACTTT.

The chain joins TRBV29-1 to TRBJ2-7; no definite D call. Trimming took off 6 bases at V and 2 bases at J, with 11 bases between the two ends. The germline V gene has CDR1 SQVTM and CDR2 ANQGSEA. The CDR3 runs to 12 residues. CDR3 protein: CSVLTVPYEQYF. The CDR3 DNA sequence: TGCAGCGTCCTGACTGTACCCTACGAGCAGTACTTC.

In this sample, this clone turned up a few times. V is TRBV7-2 and J is TRBJ2-3; 7 bases agree with TRBD2. From germline, CDR1 is SGHTA and CDR2 FQGNSA. This CDR3 is built from 16 residues. V shed 5 bases and J 5 bases; nucleotides not matched to a gene: 13. CDR3: CASSPNMERGGDTQYF. The CDR3 DNA follows: TGTGCCAGCAGCCCGAATATGGAGCGGGGTGGAGATACGCAGTATTTT. The variable domain in full, with the rest retrieved from reference TRBV7-2 and TRBJ2-3, is GAGVSQSPSNKVTEKGKDVELRCDPISGHTALYWYRQSLGQGLEFLIYFQGNSAPDKSGLPSDRFSAERTGGSVSTLTIQRTQQEDSAVYLCASSPNMERGGDTQYFGPGTRLTVL.

This chain joins TRBV9 and TRBJ1-1; D is uncertain. Trimming removed 3 bases from V and 0 bases from J, with 12 bases in between. Germline CDR1 is SGDLS and CDR2 is YYNGEE. The CDR3 runs 15 residues. The DNA of the CDR3 is TGTGCCAGCAGCGCCTCACAGATCATGAACACTGAAGCTTTCTTT. As protein: CASSASQIMNTEAFF.

Written as DNA, the CDR3 is TGTGCCAGTAGATGGGACAGAAGGAACACCGGGGAGCTGTTTTTT. This codes for CASRWDRRNTGELFF. The gene calls are TRBV19 and TRBJ2-2; TRBD1 matches 7 bases. Germline V gene sequence: CDR1 LNHDA, CDR2 SQIVND (reference sequence). V lost 6 bases, J lost 1 base, and 5 bases stayed unmatched. The CDR3 runs 15 residues. Together with reference TRBV19 and TRBJ2-2, the CDR3 gives the full variable domain: DGGITQSPKYLFRKEGQNVTLSCEQNLNHDAMYWYRQDPGQGLRLIYYSQIVNDFQKGDIAEGYSVSREKKESFPLTVTSAQKNPTAFYLCASRWDRRNTGELFFGEGSRLTVL.

This clone was seen only a few times. V and J are TRBV7-8 and TRBJ1-5; D may be TRBD1 (5 bases). Per the germline V gene, CDR1 is SGHVS and CDR2 is FQNEAQ. This CDR3 has 13 amino acids. Trimming cost V 4 bases and J 5 bases, with 9 bases left between them. CDR3 nucleotide sequence: TGTGCCAGCAGCTCAGTACAGGATCAGCCCCAGCATTTT. Encoded protein: CASSSVQDQPQHF.

V is TRBV27 and J is TRBJ1-6, with TRBD1 matching 7 bases. The CDR3 is 15 residues long. The trim removed 2 bases at V and 8 bases at J, leaving 6 bases unmatched. In germline, CDR1 is MNHEY, CDR2 SMNVEV (reference sequence). The CDR3 bases are TGTGCCAGCAGTTTAGAGGGACAGACATATTCACCCCTCCACTTT. It specifies CASSLEGQTYSPLHF.

The CDR3 sequence is CARRGVSNQPQHF. CDR3 coding DNA: TGTGCCCGCCGGGGGGTAAGCAATCAGCCCCAGCATTTT. The chain couples TRBV30 to TRBJ1-5, with a tentative D call TRBD1 (5 bases). The CDR3 spans 13 residues. Germline V gives CDR1 GTSNPN, CDR2 SVGIG (reference sequence). With 8 bases removed from V and 1 base from J, the gap between germline ends came to 12 bases.

The chain has TRBV19 and TRBJ2-7; D possibly corresponds to TRBD1 (5 bases). CDR1 is LNHDA, CDR2 SQIVND, per germline (reference sequence). The CDR3 runs to 14 residues. V lost 4 bases and J 2 bases, leaving 12 bases between the germline ends. This CDR3 reads CASSTGAGPYEQYF. The CDR3, as DNA: TGTGCCAGTAGTACAGGAGCAGGGCCCTACGAGCAGTACTTC. The complete variable domain, with remaining parts taken from reference TRBV19 and TRBJ2-7, reads DGGITQSPKYLFRKEGQNVTLSCEQNLNHDAMYWYRQDPGQGLRLIYYSQIVNDFQKGDIAEGYSVSREKKESFPLTVTSAQKNPTAFYLCASSTGAGPYEQYFGPGTRLTVT.

V is TRBV11-3 and J is TRBJ2-3, with D possibly TRBD2 on 5 matching bases. The CDR3 runs to 14 residues. The germline gives CDR1 SGHNT, CDR2 YENEEA. The ends were cut back, 1 base at V and 2 bases at J, with 7 bases in the middle. The CDR3 DNA reads TGTGCCAGCAGCTTAGGAGGGATCACAGATACGCAGTATTTT. Protein sequence: CASSLGGITDTQYF.

The chain is built from TRBV5-6 and TRBJ2-7, with 7 nucleotides matching TRBD2. The CDR3 loop spans 16 amino acids. Germline CDR1 reads SGHDT; CDR2 reads YYEEEE. V gave up 4 bases and J gave up 4 bases; unmatched junction bases: 14. The CDR3 is CASSGGEPIGLYEQYF. The CDR3 DNA sequence: TGTGCCAGCAGCGGGGGGGAGCCAATAGGGTTGTACGAGCAGTACTTC.

The V gene is TRBV29-1, the J gene TRBJ1-3, with D possibly matching TRBD1 (6 bases). CDR1 and CDR2 from the germline V gene are SQVTM and ANQGSEA. The ends were cut back, 4 bases at V and 4 bases at J, with 11 bases in the middle. The CDR3 runs to 13 residues. For the CDR3, the DNA is TGCAGCGTTGCGGGACATCTCGGAAACACCATATATTTT. Translation: CSVAGHLGNTIYF.

The chain employs TRBV5-5 and TRBJ2-5; 8 bases agree with TRBD2. CDR1 is SGHKS, CDR2 YYEKEE, per germline (reference sequence). The CDR3 runs to 16 residues. Losses at the gene ends were 1 base for V and 2 bases for J; bases not matched to a gene: 7. The CDR3 DNA reads as TGTGCCAGCAGCTTGAAGGGGACTAGGGTTCAAGAGACCCAGTACTTC. Encoded protein: CASSLKGTRVQETQYF.

V gene TRBV18 combines with J gene TRBJ1-3; no reliable D call. Between the trimmed V and J ends, which lost 3 bases and 8 bases, there was a span of 11 bases. CDR1 and CDR2 (germline): KGHSH, LQKENI. The CDR3 loop spans 13 amino acids. The CDR3 loop is CASSPQPTDTIYF. In DNA, the CDR3 is TGTGCCAGCTCACCCCAACCCACGGACACCATATATTTT.

This clone appeared a few times. The chain links TRBV4-2 to TRBJ2-1; TRBD1 might be the D (5 bases). Deletions cut 1 base from V and 3 bases from J, with 13 bases between. From germline, CDR1 is LGHNA and CDR2 YNFKEQ. The CDR3 contains 16 residues. Written as DNA, the CDR3 is TGTGCCAGCAGCCAAGGTAGGGGATTCGGCTACAATGAGCAGTTCTTC. As protein: CASSQGRGFGYNEQFF.

The V and J genes are TRBV30 and TRBJ1-3; D gene uncertain. With 5 bases removed from V and 2 bases from J, the gap between germline ends came to 10 bases. The CDR3 runs to 13 residues. From germline, CDR1 is GTSNPN and CDR2 SVGIG (reference sequence). The CDR3 nucleotides read TGTGCCTGGGGCGTCGGGGCTGGAAACACCATATATTTT. Translation: CAWGVGAGNTIYF.